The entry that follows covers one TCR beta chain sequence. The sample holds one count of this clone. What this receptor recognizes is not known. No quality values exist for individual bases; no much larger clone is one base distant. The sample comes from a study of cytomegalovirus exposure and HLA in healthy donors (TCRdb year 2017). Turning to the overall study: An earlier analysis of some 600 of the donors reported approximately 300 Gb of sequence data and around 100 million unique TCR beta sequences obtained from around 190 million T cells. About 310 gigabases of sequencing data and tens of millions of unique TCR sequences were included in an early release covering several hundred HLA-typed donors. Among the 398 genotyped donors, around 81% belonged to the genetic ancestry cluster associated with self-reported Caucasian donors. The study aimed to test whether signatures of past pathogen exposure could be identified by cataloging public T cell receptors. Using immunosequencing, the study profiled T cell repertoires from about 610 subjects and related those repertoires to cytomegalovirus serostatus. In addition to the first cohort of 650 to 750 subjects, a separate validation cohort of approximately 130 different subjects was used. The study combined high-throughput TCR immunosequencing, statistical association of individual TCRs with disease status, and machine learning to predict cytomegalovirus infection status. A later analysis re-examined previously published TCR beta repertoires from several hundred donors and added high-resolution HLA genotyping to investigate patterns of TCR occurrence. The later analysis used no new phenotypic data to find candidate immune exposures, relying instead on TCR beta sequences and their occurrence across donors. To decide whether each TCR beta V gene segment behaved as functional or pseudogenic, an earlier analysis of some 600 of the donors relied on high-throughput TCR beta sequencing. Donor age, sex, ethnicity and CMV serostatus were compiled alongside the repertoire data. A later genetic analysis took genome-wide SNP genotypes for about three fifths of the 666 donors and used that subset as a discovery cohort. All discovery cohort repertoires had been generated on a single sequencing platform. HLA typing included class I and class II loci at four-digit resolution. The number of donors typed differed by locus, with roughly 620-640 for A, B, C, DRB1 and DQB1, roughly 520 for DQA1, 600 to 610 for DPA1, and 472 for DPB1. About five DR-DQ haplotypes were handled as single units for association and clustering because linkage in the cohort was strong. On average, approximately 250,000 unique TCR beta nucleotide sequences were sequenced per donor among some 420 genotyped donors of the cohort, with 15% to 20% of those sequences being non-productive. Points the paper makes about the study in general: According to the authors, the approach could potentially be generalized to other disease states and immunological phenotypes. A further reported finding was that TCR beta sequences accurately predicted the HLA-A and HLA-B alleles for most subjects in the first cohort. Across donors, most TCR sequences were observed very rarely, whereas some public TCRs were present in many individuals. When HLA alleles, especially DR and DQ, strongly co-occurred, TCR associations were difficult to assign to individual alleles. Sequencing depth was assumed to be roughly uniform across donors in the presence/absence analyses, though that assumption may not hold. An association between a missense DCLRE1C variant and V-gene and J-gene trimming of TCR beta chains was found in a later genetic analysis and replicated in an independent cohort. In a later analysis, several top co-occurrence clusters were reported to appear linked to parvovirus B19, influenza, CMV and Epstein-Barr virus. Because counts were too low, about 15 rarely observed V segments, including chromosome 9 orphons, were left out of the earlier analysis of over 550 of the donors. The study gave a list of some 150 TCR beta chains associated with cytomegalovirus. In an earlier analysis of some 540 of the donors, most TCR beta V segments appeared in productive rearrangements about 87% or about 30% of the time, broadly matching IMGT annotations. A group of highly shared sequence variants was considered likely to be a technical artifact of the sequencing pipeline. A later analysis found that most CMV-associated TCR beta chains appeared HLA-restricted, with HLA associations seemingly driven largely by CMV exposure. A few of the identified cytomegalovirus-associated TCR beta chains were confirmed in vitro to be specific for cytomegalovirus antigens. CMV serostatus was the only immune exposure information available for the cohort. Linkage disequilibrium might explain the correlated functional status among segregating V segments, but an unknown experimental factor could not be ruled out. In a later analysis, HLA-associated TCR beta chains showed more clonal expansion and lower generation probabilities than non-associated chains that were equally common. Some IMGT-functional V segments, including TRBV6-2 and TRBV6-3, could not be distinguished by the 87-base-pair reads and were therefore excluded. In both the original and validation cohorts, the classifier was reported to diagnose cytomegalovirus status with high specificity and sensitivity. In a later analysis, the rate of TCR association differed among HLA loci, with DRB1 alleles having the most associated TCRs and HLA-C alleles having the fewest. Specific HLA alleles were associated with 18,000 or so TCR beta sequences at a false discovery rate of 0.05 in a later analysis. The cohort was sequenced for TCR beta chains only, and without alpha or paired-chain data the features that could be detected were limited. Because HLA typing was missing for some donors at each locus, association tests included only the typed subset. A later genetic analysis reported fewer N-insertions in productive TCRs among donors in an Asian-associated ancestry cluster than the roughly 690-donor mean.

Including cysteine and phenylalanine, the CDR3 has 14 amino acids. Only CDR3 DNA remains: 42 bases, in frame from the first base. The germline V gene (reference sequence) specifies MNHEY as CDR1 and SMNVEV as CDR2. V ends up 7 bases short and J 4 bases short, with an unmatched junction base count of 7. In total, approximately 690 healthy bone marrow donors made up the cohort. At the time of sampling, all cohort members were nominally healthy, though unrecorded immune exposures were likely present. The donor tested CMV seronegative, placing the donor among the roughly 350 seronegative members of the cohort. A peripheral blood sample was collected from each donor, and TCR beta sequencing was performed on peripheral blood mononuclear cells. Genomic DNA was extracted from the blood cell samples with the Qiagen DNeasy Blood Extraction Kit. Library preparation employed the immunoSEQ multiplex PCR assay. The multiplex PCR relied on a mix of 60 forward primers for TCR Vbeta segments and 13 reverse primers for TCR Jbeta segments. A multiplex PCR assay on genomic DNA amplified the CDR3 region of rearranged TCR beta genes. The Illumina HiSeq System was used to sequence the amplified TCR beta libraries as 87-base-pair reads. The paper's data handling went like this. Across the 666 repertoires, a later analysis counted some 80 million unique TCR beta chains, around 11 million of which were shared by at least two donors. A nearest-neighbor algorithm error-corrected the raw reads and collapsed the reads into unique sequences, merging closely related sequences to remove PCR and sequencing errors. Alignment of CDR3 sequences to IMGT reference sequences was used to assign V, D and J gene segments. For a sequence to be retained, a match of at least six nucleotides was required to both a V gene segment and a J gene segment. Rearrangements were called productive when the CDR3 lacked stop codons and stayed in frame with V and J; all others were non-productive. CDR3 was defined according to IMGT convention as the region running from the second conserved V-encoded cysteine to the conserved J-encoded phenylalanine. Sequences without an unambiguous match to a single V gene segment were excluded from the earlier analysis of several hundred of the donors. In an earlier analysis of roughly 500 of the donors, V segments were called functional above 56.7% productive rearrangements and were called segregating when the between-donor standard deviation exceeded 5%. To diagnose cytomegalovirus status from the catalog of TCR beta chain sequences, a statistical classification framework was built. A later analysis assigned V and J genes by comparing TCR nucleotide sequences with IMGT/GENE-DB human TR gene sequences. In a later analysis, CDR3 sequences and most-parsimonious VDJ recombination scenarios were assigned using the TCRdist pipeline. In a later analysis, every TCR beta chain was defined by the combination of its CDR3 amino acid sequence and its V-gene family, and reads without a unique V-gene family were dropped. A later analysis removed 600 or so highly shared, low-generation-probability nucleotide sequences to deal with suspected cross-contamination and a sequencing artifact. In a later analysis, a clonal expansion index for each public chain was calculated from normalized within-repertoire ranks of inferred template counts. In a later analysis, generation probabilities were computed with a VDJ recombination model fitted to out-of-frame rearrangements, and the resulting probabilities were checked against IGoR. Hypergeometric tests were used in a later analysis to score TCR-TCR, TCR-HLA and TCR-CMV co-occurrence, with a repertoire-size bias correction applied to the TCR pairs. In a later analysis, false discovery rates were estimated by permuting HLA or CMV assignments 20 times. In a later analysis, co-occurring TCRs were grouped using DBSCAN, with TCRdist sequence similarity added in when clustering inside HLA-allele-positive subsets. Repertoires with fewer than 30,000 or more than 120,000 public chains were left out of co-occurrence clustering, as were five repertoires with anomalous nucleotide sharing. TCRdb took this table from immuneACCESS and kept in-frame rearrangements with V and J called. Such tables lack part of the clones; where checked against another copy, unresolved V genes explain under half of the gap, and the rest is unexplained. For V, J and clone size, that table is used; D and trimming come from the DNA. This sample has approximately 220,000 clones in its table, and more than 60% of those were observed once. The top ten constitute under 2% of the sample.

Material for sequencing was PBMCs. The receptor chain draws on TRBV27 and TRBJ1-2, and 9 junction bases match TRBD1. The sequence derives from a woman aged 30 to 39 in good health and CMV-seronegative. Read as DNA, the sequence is TGTGCCAGCACCCCGGGACAGGGAGGCTATGGCTACACCTTC. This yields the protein CASTPGQGGYGYTF.